This entry concerns a single T cell receptor (beta chain). Antigen unknown. Per the germline V gene, CDR1 is MNHEY and CDR2 is SVGEGT. Trimming removed 5 bases from V and 0 bases from J, with 11 bases in between. This CDR3 has 15 residues. In TCRdb, the 5' RACE reads were re-called with MiXCR into one record per CDR3 protein. The sample lists 390,000 or so distinct CDR3 sequences, 15% to 20% seen once, with about 22% in the top ten. These data are taken from a study of T-cell memory formation after mild COVID-19. In the study overall: For the most part, TCR clusters were specific to one donor. Findings of the study overall: Later expanders leaned CD4+, whereas day 15 to 85 contracting clones were balanced CD4/CD8.

Sample: PBMCs or a T cell subset sorted from them (not recorded which). This chain joins TRBV6-2 or TRBV6-3 and TRBJ2-4, with D perhaps matching TRBD2 (5 bases). The receptor was derived from a man aged 18 to 30 who had mild COVID-19 (a few samples of this study predate the infection). Cell type and time point are not known. Written as DNA, the CDR3 is TGTGCCAGCAGTGAAGACGGACTAGCCAAAAACATTCAGTACTTC. This sequence encodes CASSEDGLAKNIQYF.